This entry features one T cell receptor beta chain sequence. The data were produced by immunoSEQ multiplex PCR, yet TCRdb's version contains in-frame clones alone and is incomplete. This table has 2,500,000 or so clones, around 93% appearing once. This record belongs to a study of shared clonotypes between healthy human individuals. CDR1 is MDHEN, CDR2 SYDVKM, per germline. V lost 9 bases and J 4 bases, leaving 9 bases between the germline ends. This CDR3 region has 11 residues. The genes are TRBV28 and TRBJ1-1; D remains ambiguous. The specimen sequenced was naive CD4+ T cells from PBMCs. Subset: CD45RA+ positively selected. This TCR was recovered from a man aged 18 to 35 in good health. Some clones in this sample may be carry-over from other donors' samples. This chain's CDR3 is CASVRTTEAFF. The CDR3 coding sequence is TGTGCCAGTGTCCGGACCACTGAAGCTTTCTTT.